The next 32 T cell receptor beta chains were all read from a single sample in a study of blood T cell repertoires in COVID-19. Some clones are missing from TCRdb's copy, which holds only in-frame ones; the method was immunoSEQ multiplex PCR. Among more than 80,000 clones listed, over 75% were seen once. Sequencing was performed on peripheral blood. The receptors originated from a man aged 80 or over with acute or convalescent COVID-19.

The genes are TRBV28 and TRBJ2-7; 10 bases are a match to TRBD1. Germline V CDR1 and CDR2: MDHEN, SYDVKM. This CDR3 has 14 residues. Losses at the gene ends were 4 bases for V and 9 bases for J; bases not matched to a gene: 9. CDR3 in amino acids: CASSSTRTGGRQYF. The CDR3 DNA reads TGTGCCAGCAGTTCCACCCGGACAGGGGGACGGCAGTACTTC. The complete variable domain, with remaining parts taken from reference TRBV28 and TRBJ2-7, reads DVKVTQSSRYLVKRTGEKVFLECVQDMDHENMFWYRQDPGLGLRLIYFSYDVKMKEKGDIPEGYSVSREKKERFSLILESASTNQTSMYLCASSSTRTGGRQYFGPGTRLTVT.

The J gene is TRBJ1-4, the V gene TRBV5-1; TRBD1 agrees at 8 bases. Germline V gives CDR1 SGHRS, CDR2 YFSETQ. The V gene end was trimmed by 2 bases and the J gene end by 5 bases; junction bases not matched to a gene: 5. CDR3 size: 15 residues. CDR3 residues: CASSLGGQGNEKLFF. In DNA, the CDR3 is TGCGCCAGCAGCTTAGGTGGACAGGGCAATGAAAAACTGTTTTTT.

The gene calls are TRBV27 and TRBJ1-5, with D possibly TRBD1 on 5 matching bases. This CDR3 is built from 19 residues. Germline V CDR1 and CDR2: MNHEY, SMNVEV (reference sequence). The ends were cut back, 3 bases at V and 6 bases at J, with 27 bases in the middle. CDR3 sequence (DNA): TGTGCCAGCAGTTTTATATCCCCCGGTGGGGCGAGCTTTAGTCAGCCCCAGCATTTT. It translates to CASSFISPGGASFSQPQHF.

This clone was recorded once. This chain joins TRBV18 and TRBJ1-1; 9 bases agree with TRBD1. The CDR3 runs 18 residues. Germline lookup yields CDR1 KGHSH and CDR2 LQKENI. V lost 3 bases and J lost 10; bases outside the gene matches: 21. CDR3 protein: CASSPSRDRVWINFRAFF. The CDR3, as DNA: TGTGCCAGCTCACCGTCCCGGGACAGGGTTTGGATTAATTTTCGAGCTTTCTTT.

This chain links TRBV2 with TRBJ2-5; tentative D call: TRBD1 (5 bases). The V gene lost 5 bases and the J gene lost 5 bases, with 15 bases spanning the gap. CDR3 length: 14 amino acids. Germline-derived CDR1 and CDR2 are SNHLY and FYNNEI. The CDR3 sequence: CASSPPTGSETQYF. For the CDR3, the DNA is TGTGCCAGCAGTCCACCCACAGGCTCCGAGACCCAGTACTTC. The full variable domain, its missing parts supplied by reference TRBV2 and TRBJ2-5, is EPEVTQTPSHQVTQMGQEVILRCVPISNHLYFYWYRQILGQKVEFLVSFYNNEISEKSEIFDDQFSVERPDGSNFTLKIRSTKLEDSAMYFCASSPPTGSETQYFGPGTRLLVL.

J is TRBJ2-1 and V is TRBV4-1; D is perhaps TRBD1 (6 bases). The V end was cut by 2 bases, the J end by 4 bases, with 12 bases between. This CDR3 has 15 amino acids. From germline, CDR1 is MGHRA and CDR2 YSYEKL. The CDR3 DNA is TGCGCCAGCAGCCAAAGTCCAGGGACATACAATGAGCAGTTCTTC. This gives the protein CASSQSPGTYNEQFF.

V is TRBV5-3 and J is TRBJ1-1; TRBD1 matches at 7 bases. TRBV5-3 has ORF status, its function being uncertain. CDR3 size: 12 residues. Trimming at V came to 6 bases and at J to 4 bases, leaving 3 bases not matched to a gene. The CDR3 reads CARIPGGTEAFF. The CDR3 DNA follows: TGTGCCAGAATCCCAGGGGGCACTGAAGCTTTCTTT.

The chain uses TRBV27 and TRBJ2-1, with TRBD1 matching over 8 bases. Germline assignment: CDR1 MNHEY and CDR2 SMNVEV (reference sequence). CDR3 size: 15 residues. With 4 bases clipped from V and 4 bases from J, the junction kept 6 bases outside the gene matches. The CDR3 protein is CASSSGQGPYNEQFF. The CDR3 nucleotides are TGTGCCAGCAGTTCCGGACAGGGACCATACAATGAGCAGTTCTTC.

The chain employs TRBV10-3 and TRBJ1-2; D perhaps matches TRBD1 (5 bases). CDR1 ENHRY and CDR2 SYGVKD come from the germline V gene. The CDR3 is made up of 16 amino acids. Trimming stripped 3 bases from V and 2 bases from J, with 16 bases between. The CDR3 reads CAISDRGGFSNYGYTF. In DNA, the CDR3 is TGTGCCATCAGTGACCGTGGGGGGTTTTCCAACTATGGCTACACCTTC.

The rearrangement links TRBV6-1 to TRBJ1-2; D is uncertain. This CDR3 has 11 amino acids. Germline values: CDR1 MNHNS, CDR2 SASEGT. Trimming took 2 bases from V and 10 from J, leaving 8 bases between them. CDR3 sequence: CASSEWHYYTF. CDR3 nucleotides: TGTGCCAGCAGTGAATGGCATTACTACACCTTC.

The CDR3 bases are TGTGCCAGCAGGCGGGGTAGCTCCTACGAGCAGTACTTC. It translates to CASRRGSSYEQYF. This chain links TRBV7-2 with TRBJ2-7; D possibly corresponds to TRBD2 (6 bases). Germline V gene lookup returns CDR1 SGHTA and CDR2 FQGNSA. The CDR3 extends over 13 amino acids. V was pared by 6 bases and J by 0 bases, with 9 bases between.

This chain connects TRBV5-4 to TRBJ2-5; TRBD1 agrees at 7 bases. The CDR3 totals 13 residues. V lost 6 bases, J lost 4 bases, and 6 bases stayed unmatched. Looked up from germline, CDR1 is SGHNT and CDR2 is YYREEE (reference sequence). The CDR3 sequence: CASNDRASETQYF. In nucleotides, the CDR3 is TGTGCCAGCAACGACAGGGCGTCAGAGACCCAGTACTTC.

This clone was seen a handful of times. This sequence joins TRBV11-2 and TRBJ1-1, with D possibly being TRBD1 (5 bases). Germline assignment: CDR1 SGHAT and CDR2 FQNNGV. V dropped 1 base and J dropped 5 bases, with 8 bases sitting between them. This CDR3 contains 13 residues. This CDR3 is CASSLGAGTEAFF. The CDR3 DNA sequence: TGTGCCAGCAGCTTAGGGGCAGGGACTGAAGCTTTCTTT.

This clone showed up just a few times. The J gene is TRBJ1-2, the V gene TRBV19, with D possibly being TRBD1 (6 bases). With 3 bases removed from V and 3 bases from J, the gap between germline ends came to 23 bases. The CDR3 has 18 residues. From germline, CDR1 is LNHDA and CDR2 SQIVND (reference sequence). The CDR3 DNA follows: TGTGCCAGTAGTATTGATCCCAGGGGCCGGTCGTTGGACTATGGCTACACCTTC. Translated: CASSIDPRGRSLDYGYTF.

The chain joins TRBV5-4 to TRBJ1-5, with 8 bases that match TRBD1. The CDR3 spans 14 residues. Germline V gene data show CDR1 as SGHNT and CDR2 as YYREEE (reference sequence). The V and J ends lost 5 bases and 1 base, in that order; junction bases with no gene match: 2. Here the CDR3 reads CASSSGGSNQPQHF. Written as DNA, the CDR3 is TGTGCCAGCAGTTCAGGGGGCAGCAATCAGCCCCAGCATTTT. The full variable domain, with the rest looked up from reference TRBV5-4 and TRBJ1-5, is ETGVTQSPTHLIKTRGQQVTLRCSSQSGHNTVSWYQQALGQGPQFIFQYYREEENGRGNFPPRFSGLQFPNYSSELNVNALELDDSALYLCASSSGGSNQPQHFGDGTRLSIL.

The chain combines TRBV15 with TRBJ1-6, with a weak D call TRBD1 (5 bases). V was cut by 0 bases and J by 5 bases, with 11 bases left in between. The CDR3 is 16 amino acids. In germline, CDR1 is LNHNV, CDR2 YYDKDF (reference sequence). CDR3 protein: CATSREGTGNNSPLHF. The CDR3 bases are TGTGCCACCAGCAGAGAAGGGACTGGGAATAATTCACCCCTCCACTTT.

The chain couples TRBV6-5 to TRBJ2-3; no firm D call. CDR3 length equals 14 residues. The germline gives CDR1 MNHEY, CDR2 SVGAGI. V was shortened by 2 bases and J by 7 bases, with 13 bases between the two germline ends. In nucleotides, the CDR3 is TGTGCCAGCAGTTACGGGCTGGGCAGTTATACGCAGTATTTT. It encodes CASSYGLGSYTQYF.

The rearrangement uses TRBV3-1 (or the pseudogene TRBV3-2) and TRBJ1-3; 11 bases match TRBD1. Germline V gene data show CDR1 as LGHDT and CDR2 as YNNKEL (reference sequence). The CDR3 has 16 amino acids. The V segment lost 4 bases and the J segment 4 bases; nucleotides outside the gene matches: 6. This CDR3 is CASSPRTGGGGNTIYF. The CDR3 DNA follows: TGTGCCAGCAGCCCCCGGACAGGGGGCGGGGGAAACACCATATATTTT.

The chain joins TRBV18 to TRBJ1-2; 8 bases align to TRBD1. V lost 4 bases and J lost 7; bases outside the gene matches: 14. Looked up from germline, CDR1 is KGHSH and CDR2 is LQKENI. The length of the CDR3 is 16 residues. The CDR3 here is CASSLQMTGARSGYTF. DNA for the CDR3: TGTGCCAGCTCACTACAAATGACAGGGGCCAGGAGTGGCTACACCTTC.

The chain is built from TRBV5-8 and TRBJ2-7; 8 positions agree with TRBD1. The germline gives CDR1 SGHTS, CDR2 YDEGEE. The trim removed 4 bases at V and 6 bases at J, leaving 9 bases unmatched. The CDR3 has 14 amino acids. The CDR3 here is CASSIGQGASEQYF. CDR3 bases: TGTGCCAGCAGCATAGGACAGGGTGCCTCCGAGCAGTACTTC.

The chain is built from TRBV5-1 and TRBJ1-4, with 7 bases fitting TRBD1. The CDR3 extends over 16 amino acids. Germline lookup yields CDR1 SGHRS and CDR2 YFSETQ. The ends lost 4 bases at V and 0 bases at J; junction bases unmatched: 6. The CDR3 DNA is TGCGCCAGCAGCACGGGGACAGCCACAACTAATGAAAAACTGTTTTTT. Protein: CASSTGTATTNEKLFF.

The gene calls are TRBV3-1 (or the pseudogene TRBV3-2) and TRBJ1-2; tentative D call: TRBD1 (5 bases). The CDR3 runs to 16 residues. V gave up 0 bases and J gave up 8 bases, with 19 bases separating them. Germline CDR1 and CDR2: LGHDT and YNNKEL (reference sequence). This CDR3 reads CASSQESVRAGGGYTF. The DNA of the CDR3 is TGTGCCAGCAGCCAAGAAAGCGTCAGGGCCGGCGGCGGCTACACCTTC.

A few counts support this clone. The CDR3, as DNA: TGTGCCAGCAGCCCCGGTCAGGGGAATGAAAAACTGTTTTTT. This encodes CASSPGQGNEKLFF. V is TRBV9 and J is TRBJ1-4, with TRBD1 as a possible D gene (6 bases). CDR1 is SGDLS and CDR2 is YYNGEE in the germline V gene. The CDR3 totals 14 residues. V was clipped by 4 bases and J by 5 bases, with 12 bases between them. The full variable domain, in which reference TRBV9 and TRBJ1-4 provide the parts outside the CDR3, is DSGVTQTPKHLITATGQRVTLRCSPRSGDLSVYWYQQSLDQGLQFLIQYYNGEERAKGNILERFSAQQFPDLHSELNLSSLELGDSALYFCASSPGQGNEKLFFGSGTQLSVL.

V gene TRBV4-2 combines with J gene TRBJ1-1, with D possibly being TRBD1 (6 bases). The V end lost 4 bases, the J end lost 0 bases, and 18 bases lay between the germline ends. Germline V gene sequence: CDR1 LGHNA, CDR2 YNFKEQ. This CDR3 is 17 amino acids long. The CDR3 region has the DNA TGTGCCAGCAGCCTTATCGTCAGGGGACCTATGAACACTGAAGCTTTCTTT. Encoded protein: CASSLIVRGPMNTEAFF.

V usage is TRBV4-3 and J usage is TRBJ2-1; 15 bases line up with TRBD2. V lost 0 bases and J lost 5; bases outside the gene matches: 14. This CDR3 has 21 residues. Germline V gives CDR1 LGHNA, CDR2 YSLEER. Here the CDR3 DNA reads TGCGCCAGCAGCCAAGATATGGGGACTGGACTAGCGGGAGGGCTAGACAATGAGCAGTTCTTC. This gives the protein CASSQDMGTGLAGGLDNEQFF.

This clone was found a few times. The genes are TRBV5-5 and TRBJ1-2; 8 bases are shared with TRBD1. The germline gives CDR1 SGHKS, CDR2 YYEKEE (reference sequence). V was clipped by 5 bases and J by 0 bases; unmatched bases: 6. This CDR3 comprises 15 residues. DNA of the CDR3: TGTGCCAGCAGGAAGGGACAGGCCTCTAACTATGGCTACACCTTC. This translates into CASRKGQASNYGYTF.

This chain connects TRBV15 to TRBJ1-4, with TRBD1 matching over 7 bases. This CDR3 is built from 15 residues. V shed 1 base and J 4 bases; nucleotides not matched to a gene: 3. Germline lookup yields CDR1 LNHNV and CDR2 YYDKDF (reference sequence). CDR3 nucleotides: TGTGCCACCAGCAGAGTCAGACAGGGTAATGAAAAACTGTTTTTT. Translation gives CATSRVRQGNEKLFF.

This CDR3 is CASSPFTGGIDYGYTF. As DNA, the CDR3 is TGTGCCAGCTCACCTTTCACAGGGGGAATAGACTATGGCTACACCTTC. The chain combines TRBV18 with TRBJ1-2; TRBD1 agrees at 8 bases. Germline CDR1 KGHSH, CDR2 LQKENI. V dropped 3 bases and J dropped 3; count of bases not matched to a gene: 9. There are 16 residues in the CDR3.

The chain links TRBV10-3 to TRBJ1-3; 8 bases line up with TRBD1. The CDR3 length is 14 residues. The germline CDR1 and CDR2 sequences are ENHRY and SYGVKD. V shed 3 bases, J shed 7 bases, and the junction held 5 bases outside the gene matches. The CDR3 region has the DNA TGTGCCATCAGTGAAGGGCAGGGGGCGAACACCATATATTTT. It is translated as CAISEGQGANTIYF.

This chain connects TRBV24-1 to TRBJ2-1; 7 nucleotides line up with TRBD2. The CDR3 runs 17 residues. The ends lost 2 bases at V and 9 bases at J; junction bases unmatched: 15. Looked up from germline, CDR1 is KGHDR and CDR2 is SFDVKD. In DNA, the CDR3 is TGTGCCACCAGTGATTGGCTTTCTGCGGGAGCGGAGGGTGAGCAGTTCTTC. It codes for CATSDWLSAGAEGEQFF.

About this clone itself: The germline gene is not matched at one end of the junction; a read error may be the cause. The chain employs TRBV19 and TRBJ1-1; weak D call: TRBD1 (5 bases). This CDR3 comprises 13 residues. Germline V gives CDR1 LNHDA, CDR2 SQIVND (reference sequence). The CDR3 is CASSMAGNAEAFF. CDR3 nucleotides: TGTGCCAGTAGTATGGCAGGGAACGCTGAAGCTTTCTTT.

The chain couples TRBV5-1 to TRBJ1-5; 7 bases are shared with TRBD1. Per germline, CDR1 SGHRS and CDR2 YFSETQ. The CDR3 runs 15 residues. With 4 bases clipped from V and 6 bases from J, the junction kept 10 bases outside the gene matches. CDR3 in amino acids: CASSVTGVVGQPQHF. CDR3 nucleotide sequence: TGCGCCAGCAGCGTCACAGGGGTTGTGGGTCAGCCCCAGCATTTT. Supplemented by reference TRBV5-1 and TRBJ1-5, the full variable domain reads KAGVTQTPRYLIKTRGQQVTLSCSPISGHRSVSWYQQTPGQGLQFLFEYFSETQRNKGNFPGRFSGRQFSNSRSEMNVSTLELGDSALYLCASSVTGVVGQPQHFGDGTRLSIL.